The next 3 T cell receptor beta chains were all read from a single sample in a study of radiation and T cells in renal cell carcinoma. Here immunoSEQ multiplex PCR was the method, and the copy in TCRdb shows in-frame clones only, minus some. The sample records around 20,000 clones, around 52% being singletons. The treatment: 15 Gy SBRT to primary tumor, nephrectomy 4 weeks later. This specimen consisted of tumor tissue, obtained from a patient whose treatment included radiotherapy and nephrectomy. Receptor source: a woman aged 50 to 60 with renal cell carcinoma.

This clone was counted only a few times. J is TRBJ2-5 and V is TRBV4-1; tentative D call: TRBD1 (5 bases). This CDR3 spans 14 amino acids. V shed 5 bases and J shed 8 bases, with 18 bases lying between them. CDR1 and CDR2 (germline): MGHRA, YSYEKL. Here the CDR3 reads CASSYTTGSGTQYF. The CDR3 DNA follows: TGCGCCAGCAGCTATACTACAGGTTCTGGTACCCAGTACTTC.

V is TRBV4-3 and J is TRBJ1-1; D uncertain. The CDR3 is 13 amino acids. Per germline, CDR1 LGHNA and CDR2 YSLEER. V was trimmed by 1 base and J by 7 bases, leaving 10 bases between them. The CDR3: CASSQVRGSEAFF. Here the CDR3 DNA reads TGCGCCAGCAGCCAAGTCAGAGGGAGTGAAGCTTTCTTT.

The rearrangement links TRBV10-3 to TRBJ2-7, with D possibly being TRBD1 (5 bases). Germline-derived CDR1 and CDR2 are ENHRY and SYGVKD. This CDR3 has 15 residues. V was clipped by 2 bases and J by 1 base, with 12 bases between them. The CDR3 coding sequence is TGTGCCATCAGTGAGGGCAGGGAAAGTTCCTACGAGCAGTACTTC. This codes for CAISEGRESSYEQYF.